Listed below are T cell receptor beta chains from one sample, sequenced in a study of T cells in Graves' hyperthyroidism and ophthalmopathy. One entry per CDR3 protein, called by TCRdb with MiXCR from the multiplex PCR reads. The table has 300,000 to 500,000 distinct CDR3 sequences, over 11% seen once. Sequencing input: blood. The source is a man aged 45-60 years with Graves' ophthalmopathy. Each CDR3 is given with its conserved first and last residue. Each record gives: V gene, D gene, J gene, clone size, CDR3 DNA, CDR3 protein. The D gene is left open where the match is weak. Size is stated for part of the rows, as once, few or many counts, or as a class when the clone is expanded.

v_call: TRBV3-1
d_call: .
j_call: TRBJ2-1
clone_size: many
cdr3_nt: TGTGCCAGCAGCGGGGGTTACAATGAGCAGTTCTTC
cdr3_aa: CASSGGYNEQFF

v_call: TRBV15
d_call: TRBD1
j_call: TRBJ1-2
clone_size: .
cdr3_nt: TGTGCCACCAGCAGAAGACAGGGGGCAGACGGCTACACCTTC
cdr3_aa: CATSRRQGADGYTF

v_call: TRBV20-1
d_call: .
j_call: TRBJ2-5
clone_size: many
cdr3_nt: TGCAGTGCTAGTGTGGGAATGGAGACCCAGTACTTC
cdr3_aa: CSASVGMETQYF

v_call: TRBV2
d_call: TRBD1
j_call: TRBJ2-2
clone_size: few
cdr3_nt: TGTGCCGGCAGGGGACAGAGCAACACCGGGGAGCTGTTTTTT
cdr3_aa: CAGRGQSNTGELFF

v_call: TRBV6-2/TRBV6-3
d_call: TRBD2
j_call: TRBJ2-1
clone_size: few
cdr3_nt: TGTGCCAGCAGGGGGACTAGCGGGAATTACAATGAGCAGTTCTTC
cdr3_aa: CASRGTSGNYNEQFF

v_call: TRBV9
d_call: .
j_call: TRBJ2-1
clone_size: once
cdr3_nt: TGTGCCAGCAGCGCCCAACCTGTCGCACCCTACGAGCAGTTCTTC
cdr3_aa: CASSAQPVAPYEQFF

v_call: TRBV28
d_call: TRBD2
j_call: TRBJ2-7
clone_size: .
cdr3_nt: TGCGCCAGCAGCCACTCGAGCGGGAGCTACGAGCAGTACTTC
cdr3_aa: CASSHSSGSYEQYF

v_call: TRBV7-7
d_call: .
j_call: TRBJ2-3
clone_size: few
cdr3_nt: TGTGCTAGCAGCTTAACGGGTATGGGCGCAGATACGCAGTATTTT
cdr3_aa: CASSLTGMGADTQYF

v_call: TRBV6-1
d_call: TRBD1
j_call: TRBJ2-5
clone_size: many
cdr3_nt: TGTGCCAGCAGTAAGACATGGACAGGGAAGAAGACCCAGTACTTC
cdr3_aa: CASSKTWTGKKTQYF

v_call: TRBV30
d_call: .
j_call: TRBJ1-1
clone_size: .
cdr3_nt: TGTGCCATTGTAAAGGCGGGCATTACGACTGAAGCTTTCTTT
cdr3_aa: CAIVKAGITTEAFF

v_call: TRBV28
d_call: TRBD1
j_call: TRBJ1-1
clone_size: many
cdr3_nt: TGTGCCAGCAGTTTAGACTTATTTAGATTCAGGGGGCAGTCTGAAGCTTTCTTT
cdr3_aa: CASSLDLFRFRGQSEAFF

v_call: TRBV2
d_call: .
j_call: TRBJ2-7
clone_size: .
cdr3_nt: TGTGCCAGCAGAAAACAGGGCCACGAGCAGTACTTC
cdr3_aa: CASRKQGHEQYF

v_call: TRBV6-9
d_call: TRBD2
j_call: TRBJ2-1
clone_size: .
cdr3_nt: TGTGCCAGCAGTTGGGGACTATACAATGAGCAGTTCTTC
cdr3_aa: CASSWGLYNEQFF

v_call: TRBV29-1
d_call: TRBD2
j_call: TRBJ2-4
clone_size: few
cdr3_nt: TGCAGCGTGCGTACGGGACTAGGAAACATTCAGTACTTC
cdr3_aa: CSVRTGLGNIQYF

v_call: TRBV7-8
d_call: .
j_call: TRBJ2-2
clone_size: few
cdr3_nt: TGTGCCAGCAGCCGCATACTCTCGAGGAACAGAGACACCGGGGAGCTGTTTTTT
cdr3_aa: CASSRILSRNRDTGELFF

v_call: TRBV19
d_call: TRBD1
j_call: TRBJ2-3
clone_size: few
cdr3_nt: TGTGCCAGTAGTTCAAGGGGGCTATCCGGAGTGGACACAGATACGCAGTATTTT
cdr3_aa: CASSSRGLSGVDTDTQYF

v_call: TRBV10-2
d_call: TRBD2
j_call: TRBJ2-2
clone_size: .
cdr3_nt: TGCGCCACCATGTTTCTAGCGGGGAACACCGGGGAGCTGTTTTTT
cdr3_aa: CATMFLAGNTGELFF

v_call: TRBV5-1
d_call: .
j_call: TRBJ2-5
clone_size: .
cdr3_nt: TGCGCCAGCAGCTTTCGGGTTTCTAAAGAGACCCAGTACTTC
cdr3_aa: CASSFRVSKETQYF

v_call: TRBV6-1
d_call: .
j_call: TRBJ1-5
clone_size: few
cdr3_nt: TGTGCCAGCAGTGAAGGAGTTGGGGGAGGTAATCAGCCCCAGCATTTT
cdr3_aa: CASSEGVGGGNQPQHF

v_call: TRBV4-2
d_call: .
j_call: TRBJ2-3
clone_size: .
cdr3_nt: TGTGCCAGCAGCCAAGAAAGGGGATCCCATACGCAGTATTTT
cdr3_aa: CASSQERGSHTQYF

v_call: TRBV12-3/TRBV12-4
d_call: .
j_call: TRBJ2-1
clone_size: many
cdr3_nt: TGTGCCAGCAGTCCATACGCGGACGGTGAGCAGTTCTTC
cdr3_aa: CASSPYADGEQFF

v_call: TRBV13
d_call: .
j_call: TRBJ2-7
clone_size: many
cdr3_nt: TGTGCCAGCAGCTACGCGGGGCAGGGTTTGAACGAGCAGTACTTC
cdr3_aa: CASSYAGQGLNEQYF

v_call: TRBV30
d_call: .
j_call: TRBJ2-5
clone_size: many
cdr3_nt: TGTGCCTGGAACCCTGAGGGGAAGACCCAGTACTTC
cdr3_aa: CAWNPEGKTQYF

v_call: TRBV3-1
d_call: .
j_call: TRBJ1-2
clone_size: many
cdr3_nt: TGTGCCAGCAGCCCCAACAACTATGGCTACACCTTC
cdr3_aa: CASSPNNYGYTF

v_call: TRBV30
d_call: .
j_call: TRBJ2-1
clone_size: .
cdr3_nt: TGTGCCTGGGGCTCCGGGACCACCTACTACAATGAGCAGTTCTTC
cdr3_aa: CAWGSGTTYYNEQFF

v_call: TRBV15
d_call: TRBD2
j_call: TRBJ2-1
clone_size: few
cdr3_nt: TGTGCCACCAGCAGAGGGCTGTCGGGACTAGCGGGACTAGATTACAATGAGCAGTTCTTC
cdr3_aa: CATSRGLSGLAGLDYNEQFF

v_call: TRBV6-1
d_call: TRBD1
j_call: TRBJ1-5
clone_size: .
cdr3_nt: TGTGCCAGCAGGGAGGACAGGAGAGATCAGCCCCAGCATTTT
cdr3_aa: CASREDRRDQPQHF

v_call: TRBV2
d_call: .
j_call: TRBJ1-1
clone_size: many
cdr3_nt: TGTGCCAGTATCACTGGGGGGAACACTGAAGCTTTCTTT
cdr3_aa: CASITGGNTEAFF

v_call: TRBV5-6
d_call: .
j_call: TRBJ2-7
clone_size: .
cdr3_nt: TGTGCCAGCAGCGAGGACAACTACGAGCAGTACTTC
cdr3_aa: CASSEDNYEQYF

v_call: TRBV20-1
d_call: .
j_call: TRBJ2-7
clone_size: .
cdr3_nt: TGCAGTGCTAGTGACAGCCCTTACGAGCAGTACTTC
cdr3_aa: CSASDSPYEQYF

v_call: TRBV6-1
d_call: .
j_call: TRBJ2-7
clone_size: many
cdr3_nt: TGTGCCAGCAAGCGGACCCACCGTTACGAGCAGTACTTC
cdr3_aa: CASKRTHRYEQYF

v_call: TRBV20-1
d_call: TRBD2
j_call: TRBJ2-7
clone_size: .
cdr3_nt: TGCAGTGCTAGAGACCCTGGGGTAGCGGGAACCCAGCAGTACTTC
cdr3_aa: CSARDPGVAGTQQYF

v_call: TRBV12-3/TRBV12-4
d_call: .
j_call: TRBJ2-1
clone_size: few
cdr3_nt: TGTGCCAGCGGAGGGCTTCGGTTCTTC
cdr3_aa: CASGGLRFF

v_call: TRBV18
d_call: .
j_call: TRBJ2-7
clone_size: many
cdr3_nt: TGTGCCAGCTCACCAGGCGCGGGACTTCCCTACGAGCAGTACTTC
cdr3_aa: CASSPGAGLPYEQYF

v_call: TRBV9
d_call: TRBD2
j_call: TRBJ2-1
clone_size: few
cdr3_nt: TGTGCCAGCAGCGTAGAAGCGGGAGTAAACAATGAGCAGTTCTTC
cdr3_aa: CASSVEAGVNNEQFF

v_call: TRBV5-6
d_call: .
j_call: TRBJ1-1
clone_size: many
cdr3_nt: TGTGCCAGCAGCAGGGAAGCTGAAGCTTTCTTT
cdr3_aa: CASSREAEAFF

v_call: TRBV30
d_call: .
j_call: TRBJ2-7
clone_size: few
cdr3_nt: TGTGCCTGGAGTAGTGTTGGCTACGAGCAGTACTTC
cdr3_aa: CAWSSVGYEQYF

v_call: TRBV3-1
d_call: .
j_call: TRBJ2-1
clone_size: many
cdr3_nt: TGTGCCAGCAGCCAAGTTACCAGCGGCCTGGACAATGAGCAGTTCTTC
cdr3_aa: CASSQVTSGLDNEQFF

v_call: TRBV20-1
d_call: .
j_call: TRBJ2-7
clone_size: many
cdr3_nt: TGCAGTGCTAGAGGAGTCTTACAGGGAACCTACGAGCAGTACTTC
cdr3_aa: CSARGVLQGTYEQYF

v_call: TRBV7-9
d_call: TRBD1
j_call: TRBJ2-2
clone_size: many
cdr3_nt: TGTGCCAGCAGCAGACCGACAGGGGCCGGGGAGCTGTTTTTT
cdr3_aa: CASSRPTGAGELFF

v_call: TRBV3-1
d_call: TRBD1
j_call: TRBJ1-2
clone_size: many
cdr3_nt: TGTGCCAGCAGCCTACGACAGGGGGAGAGTGGCTACACCTTC
cdr3_aa: CASSLRQGESGYTF

v_call: TRBV24-1
d_call: TRBD2
j_call: TRBJ2-3
clone_size: .
cdr3_nt: TGTGCCACCAGTGACCCTATAGCGGGAGGCGCAGATACGCAGTATTTT
cdr3_aa: CATSDPIAGGADTQYF

v_call: TRBV20-1
d_call: TRBD1
j_call: TRBJ1-2
clone_size: few
cdr3_nt: TGCAGTGCTCCCGACAGGGCGAGGTATGGCTACACCTTC
cdr3_aa: CSAPDRARYGYTF